This TCR beta chain appears in the sequencing data of a study of post-analysis software for immune sequencing data. General study points: Significantly decreased normalized Chao1 diversity was recorded for multiple sclerosis patients relative to controls. TRBV segments more frequent in patients than in controls numbered roughly 5 and included TRBV5-6, TRBV5-1 and TRBV20-1.

Regarding this clonotype: The antigen is unknown.

The CDR3 sequence is 14 residues long. Germline CDR1 and CDR2: MNHNS and SASEGT. The J segment lost 2 bases and the V segment lost 8 bases, leaving 7 bases of the junction unmatched. The TCR beta cDNA libraries contained unique molecular identifiers. TCRdb ran MiXCR on the PCR reads and lists one entry per CDR3 protein. The sample consists of 650,000 to 850,000 distinct CDR3 sequences, 46% of them appearing once. This chain uses TRBV6-1 with TRBJ2-5, with 8 bases matching TRBD1. Sequencing input: blood. The sequence derives from a girl under 18 with multiple sclerosis. The CDR3 DNA is TGTGCCAGCTCTCGACAGGGGCGACAAGAGACCCAGTACTTC. Residues: CASSRQGRQETQYF.